This T cell receptor beta chain was sequenced in a study of identifying expanded T cells in peripheral blood. Overall study findings and caveats: Clone count variance between approximately 2-week samples rose with total template count. Over around two and four weeks, about 16.4 and 19 clones changed, versus approximately 1.1 between replicates.

Looked up from germline, CDR1 is SGHRS and CDR2 is YFSETQ. The CDR3 sequence is 15 residues long. J was trimmed by 6 bases and V by 5 bases; bases with no gene match: 10. With respect to this clone: Its antigen is still unknown.

Assay used: immunoSEQ multiplex PCR; TCRdb lists only in-frame clones, some missing. The sample holds about 85,000 clones, 88% seen once. Material for sequencing was blood. This TCR was sampled from a person between 18 and 75 years old in good health. The V call is TRBV5-1, the J call TRBJ1-5; 8 bases align to TRBD1. The CDR3 region is CASRSTGDSSQPQHF. The DNA of the CDR3 is TGCGCCAGCAGATCGACAGGGGATTCCAGTCAGCCCCAGCATTTT.